A selection of T cell receptor beta chains follows, all from one sample in a study of pediatric ulcerative colitis. The protocol was immunoSEQ multiplex PCR, while the TCRdb copy is restricted to in-frame clones and leaves out a portion. This sample has 30,000 to 40,000 clones, with 80% to 90% found just once. The sample taken for sequencing was gut tissue. The receptors stem from a boy between 10 and 17 years old with mild ulcerative colitis. The CDR3 runs from the conserved cysteine through the conserved F or W.

TRBV2,TRBJ2-7,CASSDYLKYEQYF
TRBV6-1,TRBJ1-3,CASSEATGNGNTIYF
TRBV11-2,TRBJ1-6,CASSSRQGYSPLHF
TRBV4-1,TRBJ2-7,CASSFQRGDSYEQYF
TRBV5-4,TRBJ1-2,CASSLATQYRGGGYGYTF
TRBV2,TRBJ1-2,CASSDWRVYGYTF
TRBV7-2,TRBJ1-6,CASSLNGDSPLHF
TRBV19,TRBJ2-2,CASSINGGWTGELFF
TRBV7-2,TRBJ2-7,CASSPRGVSPSREQYF
TRBV29-1,TRBJ2-2,CSVARGRGTGELFF
TRBV29-1,TRBJ2-5,CSVEGARGWETQYF
TRBV2,TRBJ1-5,CASSGAGGAISQPQHF
TRBV4-2,TRBJ1-1,CASSQDRGRDTEAFF
TRBV30,TRBJ1-4,CAWNGDNEKLFF
TRBV14,TRBJ1-6,CASSPRFNSPLHF
TRBV6-6,TRBJ1-1,CASSIQNTEAFF
TRBV5-6,TRBJ2-5,CASSQRFVAGQETQYF
TRBV13,TRBJ2-7,CASSLADEQYF
TRBV2,TRBJ1-1,CASSGGGGRTEAFF
TRBV7-3,TRBJ1-2,CASSLNSLYGYTF
TRBV7-3,TRBJ2-1,CASSPSGTTYNEQFF
TRBV5-1,TRBJ1-1,CASRSGLNTEAFF
TRBV19,TRBJ2-1,CASSIVLSSYNEQFF
TRBV7-8,TRBJ1-1,CASSLSGAGGTEAFF
TRBV7-6,TRBJ2-1,CASSLRAGAYNEQFF
TRBV30,TRBJ2-5,CAWSEWGETQYF
TRBV18,TRBJ1-3,CASSSGTNGNTIYF
TRBV4-1,TRBJ1-6,CASRTETGFYNSPLHF
TRBV6-1,TRBJ1-1,CASNQGWTEAFF
TRBV4-1,TRBJ1-1,CASSLGQGVGAFF
TRBV9,TRBJ2-1,CASSVALGGGPYNEQFF
TRBV29-1,TRBJ1-2,CSVVRGPYYGYTF
TRBV30,TRBJ1-1,CAWRSGGLNTEAFF
TRBV2,TRBJ2-6,CASGGASGANVLTF
TRBV6-5,TRBJ2-3,CASSYQGSYTDTQYF
TRBV4-1,TRBJ2-3,CASRPRGGRTDTQYF
TRBV19,TRBJ2-7,CASSIGGTGHYEQYF
TRBV11-3,TRBJ2-5,CASSFGRYGTQYF
TRBV7-8,TRBJ1-1,CASTNRGDKAFF
TRBV4-1,TRBJ1-2,CASSQERGSDGYTF
TRBV10-2,TRBJ2-3,CASSGLAGEDTQYF
TRBV13,TRBJ1-2,CASSLGRDPLGYTF
TRBV4-2,TRBJ2-3,CASSQASLAGKDTQYF
TRBV7-9,TRBJ1-5,CASRHLPRGAQPQHF
TRBV29-1,TRBJ2-5,CSVVVRAQETQYF